One and the same sample provided the 32 T cell receptor beta chains below, sequenced in a study of cytomegalovirus exposure and HLA in healthy donors. Clones were sequenced by immunoSEQ multiplex PCR, and TCRdb holds only the in-frame ones, with some missing. The sample lists approximately 300,000 clones; 75% to 90% were seen once. Sequencing was carried out using PBMCs. These receptors were obtained from a woman aged 18-29 years in good health and CMV-seronegative.

The rearrangement joins TRBV9 to TRBJ2-1; 14 bases are a match to TRBD2. From germline, CDR1 is SGDLS and CDR2 YYNGEE. The CDR3 loop spans 20 amino acids. J was trimmed by 0 bases and V by 0 bases; bases with no gene match: 8. The CDR3 here is CASSVGGLAGVLSSYNEQFF. The CDR3 nucleotides read TGTGCCAGCAGCGTAGGGGGACTAGCGGGAGTTTTGAGCTCCTACAATGAGCAGTTCTTC.

The chain carries TRBV6-4 and TRBJ1-5; 7 positions match TRBD1. V lost 3 bases, J lost 6 bases, and 8 bases stayed unmatched. CDR1 is MRHNA and CDR2 is SNTAGT in the germline V gene. The CDR3 covers 15 residues. The CDR3 sequence: CASSETGTGSQPQHF. CDR3 nucleotides: TGTGCCAGCAGTGAGACAGGGACGGGCAGTCAGCCCCAGCATTTT.

This chain links TRBV7-2 with TRBJ2-7; TRBD2 agrees at 8 bases. The V and J ends lost 5 bases and 3 bases, in that order; junction bases with no gene match: 9. The CDR3 spans 15 residues. Germline CDR1 reads SGHTA; CDR2 reads FQGNSA. CDR3 sequence reads: CASSVTAGARYEQYF. The CDR3 bases are TGTGCCAGCAGCGTTACAGCGGGAGCCCGCTACGAGCAGTACTTC.

V and J are TRBV9 and TRBJ1-2, with 7 bases lining up with TRBD1. The CDR3 is 15 amino acids. Trimming removed 0 bases from V and 6 bases from J; junction bases left unmatched: 8. The germline gives CDR1 SGDLS, CDR2 YYNGEE. CDR3: CASSVDTGDPHGYTF. In DNA form, the CDR3 reads TGTGCCAGCAGCGTAGATACAGGGGATCCCCATGGCTACACCTTC. The full variable domain, rest sourced from reference TRBV9 and TRBJ1-2, is DSGVTQTPKHLITATGQRVTLRCSPRSGDLSVYWYQQSLDQGLQFLIQYYNGEERAKGNILERFSAQQFPDLHSELNLSSLELGDSALYFCASSVDTGDPHGYTFGSGTRLTVV.

This clone was found a few times. This chain uses TRBV5-4 with TRBJ2-2; 14 positions agree with TRBD2. Germline V gene lookup returns CDR1 SGHNT and CDR2 YYREEE (reference sequence). The CDR3 is 16 amino acids. Trimming took 9 bases from V and 1 from J; bases not matched to a gene: 5. This chain's CDR3 is CATAGLAGGNTGELFF. CDR3 nucleotides: TGTGCCACCGCCGGACTAGCGGGAGGGAACACCGGGGAGCTGTTTTTT.

The V call is TRBV10-3, the J call TRBJ2-3; 8 bases line up with TRBD2. This CDR3 contains 15 residues. J gave up 0 bases and V 6 bases, and 5 bases lay outside the gene matches. Germline V CDR1 and CDR2: ENHRY, SYGVKD. As DNA, the CDR3 is TGTGCCATCAGGAAGGGACTAGAGAGCACAGATACGCAGTATTTT. Translation gives CAIRKGLESTDTQYF.

The V call is TRBV11-2, the J call TRBJ2-1, with 13 bases fitting TRBD2. CDR3 length: 15 residues. Unmatched junction bases numbered 9, after V lost 6 bases and J lost 10 bases. Germline V gives CDR1 SGHAT, CDR2 FQNNGV. The CDR3 reads CASRSGLAGISEQFF. Here the CDR3 DNA reads TGTGCCAGCAGGTCGGGACTAGCGGGAATTAGCGAGCAGTTCTTC. Combining the CDR3 with reference TRBV11-2 and TRBJ2-1 gives the whole variable domain EAGVAQSPRYKIIEKRQSVAFWCNPISGHATLYWYQQILGQGPKLLIQFQNNGVVDDSQLPKDRFSAERLKGVDSTLKIQPAKLEDSAVYLCASRSGLAGISEQFFGPGTRLTVL.

The rearrangement joins TRBV5-1 to TRBJ2-1, with 10 bases aligning to TRBD2. V was pared by 4 bases and J by 3 bases, with 13 bases of the junction left unmatched. This CDR3 comprises 18 residues. The germline V gene encodes CDR1 SGHRS and CDR2 YFSETQ. This CDR3 reads CASSPYPSGTSVYNEQFF. The CDR3 DNA reads as TGCGCCAGCAGCCCCTACCCGTCCGGGACTAGCGTCTACAATGAGCAGTTCTTC.

V gene TRBV30 combines with J gene TRBJ2-7; maybe TRBD2 (6 bases). Trimming pared 0 bases from V and 0 bases from J, leaving 12 bases between. Germline V gene data show CDR1 as GTSNPN and CDR2 as SVGIG (reference sequence). The CDR3 runs to 15 residues. CDR3 sequence (DNA): TGTGCCTGGAGTGTGGGGGACTCGAACTCCTACGAGCAGTACTTC. Amino acids: CAWSVGDSNSYEQYF.

The V call is TRBV20-1, the J call TRBJ1-1; D possibly corresponds to TRBD1 (5 bases). Germline CDR1 reads DFQATT; CDR2 reads SNEGSKA (reference sequence). The CDR3 consists of 11 residues. V was trimmed by 4 bases and J by 4 bases, leaving 7 bases between them. Here the CDR3 reads CSAMGPTEAFF. For the CDR3, the DNA is TGCAGTGCTATGGGGCCCACTGAAGCTTTCTTT.

The chain recombines TRBV6-1 with TRBJ1-4; TRBD1 matches 10 bases. CDR3 size: 15 residues. V lost 4 bases, J lost 6 bases, and 5 bases stayed unmatched. CDR1 and CDR2 (germline): MNHNS, SASEGT. CDR3 sequence reads: CASSGGQGLYEKLFF. The CDR3 nucleotides are TGTGCCAGCAGTGGGGGACAGGGGTTGTATGAAAAACTGTTTTTT.

CDR3 in amino acids: CASSSGQGVLTNTEAFF. The DNA for the CDR3 is TGTGCCAGCAGCAGTGGACAGGGCGTATTGACGAACACTGAAGCTTTCTTT. V is TRBV7-3 and J is TRBJ1-1, with 8 positions matching TRBD1. The CDR3 contains 17 residues. V was pared by 5 bases and J by 1 base, with 12 bases of the junction left unmatched. Germline CDR1 and CDR2: SGHTA and FQGTGA.

As for this clone: The same CDR3 can be traced to other DNA sequences in this sample. V usage is TRBV18 and J usage is TRBJ2-3, with 7 bases aligning to TRBD1. Germline V CDR1 and CDR2: KGHSH, LQKENI. With V trimmed by 6 bases and J by 1 base, 4 bases remained unmatched. The CDR3 has 14 residues. The CDR3 DNA reads TGTGCCAGCTCCCCCGGACAGGGCACAGATACGCAGTATTTT. Translation: CASSPGQGTDTQYF.

The V and J genes are TRBV5-1 and TRBJ2-2, with 7 bases that match TRBD2. Losses at the gene ends were 4 bases for V and 1 base for J; bases not matched to a gene: 7. Germline loops: CDR1 SGHRS, CDR2 YFSETQ. There are 16 residues in the CDR3. The CDR3 here is CASSPRQRENTGELFF. CDR3 coding DNA: TGCGCCAGCAGCCCACGACAGCGGGAGAACACCGGGGAGCTGTTTTTT.

The V call is TRBV13, the J call TRBJ1-1; D gene unclear. V lost 3 bases and J lost 6, with 14 bases in between. CDR3 size: 14 residues. Germline lookup yields CDR1 PRHDT and CDR2 FYEKMQ (reference sequence). CDR3 sequence: CASSFYSLGAEAFF. CDR3 DNA: TGTGCCAGCAGCTTCTACAGTCTGGGCGCTGAAGCTTTCTTT.

The chain links TRBV6-4 to TRBJ1-1; TRBD1 matches at 8 bases. V trimming: 4 bases; J trimming: 6 bases; junction bases outside the gene matches: 13. The germline gives CDR1 MRHNA, CDR2 SNTAGT. This CDR3 is built from 16 residues. The CDR3 protein is CASSAETRQGWAEAFF. DNA for the CDR3: TGTGCCAGCAGTGCCGAAACCCGACAGGGGTGGGCTGAAGCTTTCTTT.

The table lists this clone with a few counts. J is TRBJ1-5 and V is TRBV29-1; 7 nucleotides agree with TRBD1. The CDR3 is made up of 13 amino acids. The germline gives CDR1 SQVTM, CDR2 ANQGSEA. The V and J ends lost 6 bases and 3 bases, in that order; junction bases with no gene match: 5. CDR3 residues: CSVRGQNNQPQHF. The CDR3 DNA sequence: TGCAGCGTGCGGGGACAGAACAATCAGCCCCAGCATTTT.

Only one count was recorded for this clone. The rearrangement links TRBV19 to TRBJ1-5; 7 bases are shared with TRBD1. Trimming cost V 5 bases and J 6 bases; bases outside gene matches: 7. The germline V gene encodes CDR1 LNHDA and CDR2 SQIVND (reference sequence). The CDR3 consists of 14 residues. CDR3: CASSSTGNSQPQHF. The CDR3 DNA reads as TGTGCCAGTAGTTCGACAGGGAACTCTCAGCCCCAGCATTTT. Full variable domain (outside the CDR3, taken from reference TRBV19 and TRBJ1-5): DGGITQSPKYLFRKEGQNVTLSCEQNLNHDAMYWYRQDPGQGLRLIYYSQIVNDFQKGDIAEGYSVSREKKESFPLTVTSAQKNPTAFYLCASSSTGNSQPQHFGDGTRLSIL.

The J gene is TRBJ2-2, the V gene TRBV7-9; TRBD1 aligns across 10 bases. Germline V gives CDR1 SEHNR, CDR2 FQNEAQ (reference sequence). J lost 6 bases, V lost 5 bases, and 12 bases had no gene match. The CDR3 runs 17 residues. The CDR3 loop reads CASSQNPRDRGPGELFF. CDR3 coding DNA: TGTGCCAGCAGCCAGAACCCACGGGACAGGGGACCCGGGGAGCTGTTTTTT.

The chain has TRBV5-4 and TRBJ1-2, with a possible D match to TRBD1 (5 bases). In germline, CDR1 is SGHNT, CDR2 YYREEE (reference sequence). V gave up 5 bases and J gave up 8 bases, with 19 bases separating them. This CDR3 spans 14 amino acids. CDR3 DNA: TGTGCCAGCAGACCAGACAGTACCCCCGGGGGCTACACCTTC. As protein: CASRPDSTPGGYTF. The full variable domain, its missing parts supplied by reference TRBV5-4 and TRBJ1-2, is ETGVTQSPTHLIKTRGQQVTLRCSSQSGHNTVSWYQQALGQGPQFIFQYYREEENGRGNFPPRFSGLQFPNYSSELNVNALELDDSALYLCASRPDSTPGGYTFGSGTRLTVV.

This clone was seen only a few times. The rearrangement joins TRBV2 to TRBJ1-2; D is ambiguous. The CDR3 sequence is 10 residues long. The germline V and J ends were trimmed by 9 bases and 5 bases, with 7 bases remaining between them. The germline CDR1 and CDR2 sequences are SNHLY and FYNNEI. The CDR3 bases are TGTGCCAGAAGGAGTTATGGCTACACCTTC. As protein: CARRSYGYTF.

In regard to this clone: The same CDR3 arises from other DNA sequences in this sample as well. The rearrangement links TRBV28 to TRBJ2-1, with 11 positions matching TRBD2. V trimming: 3 bases; J trimming: 0 bases; junction bases outside the gene matches: 1. The CDR3 contains 16 residues. CDR1 is MDHEN and CDR2 is SYDVKM in the germline V gene. The DNA of the CDR3 is TGTGCCAGCAGTTTTACTAGCGGGAGCTCCTACAATGAGCAGTTCTTC. Translated: CASSFTSGSSYNEQFF.

V and J are TRBV4-3 and TRBJ2-1; 9 bases are shared with TRBD2. This CDR3 has 16 amino acids. Trimming at V came to 0 bases and at J to 6 bases, leaving 6 bases not matched to a gene. CDR1 and CDR2 (germline): LGHNA, YSLEER. The CDR3 DNA is TGCGCCAGCAGCCAAGAATGGCTAGCGGGACTCAATGAGCAGTTCTTC. Its translation is CASSQEWLAGLNEQFF.

This clone was detected only once. V gene TRBV5-1 combines with J gene TRBJ2-1, with a possible D match to TRBD2 (6 bases). The CDR3 totals 15 residues. Germline CDR1 is SGHRS and CDR2 is YFSETQ. V dropped 0 bases and J dropped 5 bases, with 12 bases sitting between them. The CDR3 bases are TGCGCCAGCAGCTTGGTTCCTAGCGCGGACAATGAGCAGTTCTTC. Translated, it gives CASSLVPSADNEQFF.

The genes are TRBV7-2 and TRBJ2-7; TRBD2 aligns across 13 bases. V shed 1 base and J 7 bases; nucleotides not matched to a gene: 10. Looked up from germline, CDR1 is SGHTA and CDR2 is FQGNSA. The CDR3 sequence is 17 residues long. The CDR3 sequence: CASSLDPGLAGVREQYF. CDR3 sequence (DNA): TGTGCCAGCAGCTTAGACCCTGGACTAGCGGGAGTTCGGGAGCAGTACTTC.

The gene calls are TRBV9 and TRBJ2-1; D ambiguous. This CDR3 has 19 amino acids. The V and J ends lost 0 bases and 4 bases respectively, with 23 bases between them. The germline V gene has CDR1 SGDLS and CDR2 YYNGEE. The CDR3 DNA is TGTGCCAGCAGCGTAGGAGGTAGCTATGGTGGCGTCGGGTACAATGAGCAGTTCTTC. Translating it yields CASSVGGSYGGVGYNEQFF.

V gene TRBV13 combines with J gene TRBJ2-7; 8 positions agree with TRBD2. This CDR3 spans 14 amino acids. Germline V CDR1 and CDR2: PRHDT, FYEKMQ (reference sequence). V shed 4 bases and J 4 bases; nucleotides not matched to a gene: 6. The CDR3, as DNA: TGTGCCAGCAGCTGGGGCGGGAGGCGGTACGAGCAGTACTTC. Protein product: CASSWGGRRYEQYF.

This rearrangement joins TRBV27 to TRBJ1-2, with a possible D match to TRBD1 (5 bases). Germline V CDR1 and CDR2: MNHEY, SMNVEV (reference sequence). V was trimmed by 6 bases and J by 4 bases, leaving 12 bases between them. This CDR3 is built from 13 residues. CDR3: CASRGQGPYGYTF. CDR3 coding DNA: TGTGCCAGCAGGGGCCAGGGCCCCTATGGCTACACCTTC.

The rearrangement uses TRBV5-8 and TRBJ2-7; 12 nucleotides line up with TRBD2. Per the germline V gene, CDR1 is SGHTS and CDR2 is YDEGEE. Losses at the gene ends were 6 bases for V and 6 bases for J; bases not matched to a gene: 10. The CDR3 spans 15 residues. The CDR3 region is CASNKRLAGAPEQYF. CDR3 DNA: TGTGCCAGCAACAAAAGACTAGCGGGAGCGCCCGAGCAGTACTTC.

V gene TRBV28 combines with J gene TRBJ2-7; D perhaps matches TRBD1 (6 bases). V gave up 6 bases and J gave up 5 bases, with 20 bases separating them. In germline, CDR1 is MDHEN, CDR2 SYDVKM. The CDR3 runs 15 residues. In nucleotides, the CDR3 is TGTGCCAGCAGGTCCTCACAGGGAGCTGGCGACGAGCAGTACTTC. It encodes CASRSSQGAGDEQYF.

CDR3 loop: CASSFHRGTDTQYF. CDR3 bases: TGTGCCAGCAGCTTTCATCGGGGAACAGATACGCAGTATTTT. The rearrangement links TRBV7-2 to TRBJ2-3, with TRBD2 as a possible D gene (5 bases). CDR1 is SGHTA, CDR2 FQGNSA, per germline. This CDR3 contains 14 residues. Trimming shortened V by 3 bases and J by 3 bases, and 10 bases separated the two germline ends.

V gene TRBV5-1 combines with J gene TRBJ2-7, with 10 bases lining up with TRBD2. V was pared by 4 bases and J by 6 bases, with 13 bases of the junction left unmatched. Germline V lookup: CDR1 SGHRS, CDR2 YFSETQ. This CDR3 region has 16 residues. In DNA, the CDR3 is TGCGCCAGCAGCCATAAGCGGGAGGGCCCTTCGAGCGAGCAGTACTTC. Translation: CASSHKREGPSSEQYF.